The clone carrying this TCR beta chain was seen many times. Its antigen is still unknown. CDR1 and CDR2 from the germline V gene are KGHDR and SFDVKD. Trimming removed 4 bases from V and 10 bases from J; junction bases left unmatched: 14. This CDR3 is 16 amino acids long. This specimen comes from a study of CD8 T cells in ankylosing spondylitis. Broader study findings: Some of the motif variants had earlier been found in reactive arthritis patients' fluid and blood. A motif of 7 to 9 highly homologous TCR beta variants was seen as apparently characteristic of ankylosing spondylitis blood.

A single record per CDR3 protein comes from TCRdb applying MiXCR to the 5' RACE reads. Of hundreds of thousands of distinct CDR3 sequences listed, roughly 13% are singletons. Sample: blood, either unsorted or a sorted T cell fraction (not recorded which). The sequence was obtained from a male donor with ankylosing spondylitis. V and J are TRBV24-1 and TRBJ2-1; 8 bases line up with TRBD2. Here the CDR3 DNA reads TGTGCCACCAGTGACCCGGGGGCCCCGGGACTAGGCGAGCAGTTCTTC. Amino acid sequence: CATSDPGAPGLGEQFF.